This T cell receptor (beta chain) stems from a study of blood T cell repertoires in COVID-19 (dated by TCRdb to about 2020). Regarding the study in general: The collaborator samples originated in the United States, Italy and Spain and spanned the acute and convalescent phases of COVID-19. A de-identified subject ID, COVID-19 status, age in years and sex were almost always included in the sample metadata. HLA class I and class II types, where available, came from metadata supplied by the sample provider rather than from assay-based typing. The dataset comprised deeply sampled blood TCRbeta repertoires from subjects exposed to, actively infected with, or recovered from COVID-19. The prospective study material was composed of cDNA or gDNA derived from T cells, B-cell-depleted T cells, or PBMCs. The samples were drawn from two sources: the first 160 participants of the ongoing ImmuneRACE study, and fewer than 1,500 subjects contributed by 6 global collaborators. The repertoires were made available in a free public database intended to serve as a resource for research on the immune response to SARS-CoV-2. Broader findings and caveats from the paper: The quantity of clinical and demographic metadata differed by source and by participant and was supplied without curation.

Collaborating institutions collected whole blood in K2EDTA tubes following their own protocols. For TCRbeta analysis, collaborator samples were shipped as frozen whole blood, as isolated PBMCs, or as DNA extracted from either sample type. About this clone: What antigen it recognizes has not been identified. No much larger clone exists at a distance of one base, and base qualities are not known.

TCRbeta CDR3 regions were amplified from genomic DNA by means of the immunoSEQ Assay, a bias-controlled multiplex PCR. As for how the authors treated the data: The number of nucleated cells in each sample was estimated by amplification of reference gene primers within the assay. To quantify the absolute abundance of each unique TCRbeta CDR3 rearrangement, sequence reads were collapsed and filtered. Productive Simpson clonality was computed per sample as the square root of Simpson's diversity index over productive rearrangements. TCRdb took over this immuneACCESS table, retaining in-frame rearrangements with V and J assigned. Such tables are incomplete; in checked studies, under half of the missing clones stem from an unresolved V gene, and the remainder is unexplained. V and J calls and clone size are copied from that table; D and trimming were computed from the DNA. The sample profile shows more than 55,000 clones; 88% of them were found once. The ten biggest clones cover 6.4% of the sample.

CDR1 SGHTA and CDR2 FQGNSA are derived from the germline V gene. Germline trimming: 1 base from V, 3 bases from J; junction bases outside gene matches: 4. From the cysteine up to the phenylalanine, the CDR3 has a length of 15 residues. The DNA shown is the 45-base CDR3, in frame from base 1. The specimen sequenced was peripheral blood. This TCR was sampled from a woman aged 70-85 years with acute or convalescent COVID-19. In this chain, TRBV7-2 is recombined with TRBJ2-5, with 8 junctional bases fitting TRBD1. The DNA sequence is TGTGCCAGCAGCTTAGGGACAGGGTTTAAAGAGACCCAGTACTTC. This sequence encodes CASSLGTGFKETQYF.